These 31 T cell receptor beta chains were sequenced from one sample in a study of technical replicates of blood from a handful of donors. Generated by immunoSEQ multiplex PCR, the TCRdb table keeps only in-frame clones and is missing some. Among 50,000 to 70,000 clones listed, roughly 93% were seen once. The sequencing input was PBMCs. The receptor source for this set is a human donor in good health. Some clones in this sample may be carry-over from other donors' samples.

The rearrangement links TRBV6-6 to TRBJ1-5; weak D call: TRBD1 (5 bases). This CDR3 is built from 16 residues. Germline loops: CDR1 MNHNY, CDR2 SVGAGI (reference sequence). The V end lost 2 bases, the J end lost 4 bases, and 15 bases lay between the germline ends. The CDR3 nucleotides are TGTGCCAGCAGTTACGACAGCCCCTACGGTAATCAGCCCCAGCATTTT. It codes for CASSYDSPYGNQPQHF.

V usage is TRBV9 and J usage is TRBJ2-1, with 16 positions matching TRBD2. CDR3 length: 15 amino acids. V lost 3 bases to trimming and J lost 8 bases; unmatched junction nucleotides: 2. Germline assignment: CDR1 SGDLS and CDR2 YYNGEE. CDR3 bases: TGTGCCAGCAGCGCCGGGACTAGCGGGGGGGATGAGCAGTTCTTC. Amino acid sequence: CASSAGTSGGDEQFF.

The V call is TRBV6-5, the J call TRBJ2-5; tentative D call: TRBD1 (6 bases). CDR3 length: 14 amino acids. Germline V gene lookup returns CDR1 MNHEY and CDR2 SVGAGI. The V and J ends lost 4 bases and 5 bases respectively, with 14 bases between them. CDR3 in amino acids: CASSSGQPGETQYF. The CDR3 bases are TGTGCCAGCAGTTCCGGACAGCCTGGGGAGACCCAGTACTTC.

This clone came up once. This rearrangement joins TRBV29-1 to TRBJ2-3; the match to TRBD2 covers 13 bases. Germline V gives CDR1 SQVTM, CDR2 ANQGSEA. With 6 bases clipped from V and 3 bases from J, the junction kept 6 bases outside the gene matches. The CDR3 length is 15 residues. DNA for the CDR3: TGCAGCGTGGACCGGACTAGCGGGGGAACAGATACGCAGTATTTT. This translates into CSVDRTSGGTDTQYF.

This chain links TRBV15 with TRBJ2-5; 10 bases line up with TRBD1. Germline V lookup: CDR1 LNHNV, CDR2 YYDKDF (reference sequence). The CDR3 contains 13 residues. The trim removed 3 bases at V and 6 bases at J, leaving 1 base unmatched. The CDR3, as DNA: TGTGCCACCAGCAGGGGACAGGGGCAGACCCAGTACTTC. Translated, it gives CATSRGQGQTQYF.

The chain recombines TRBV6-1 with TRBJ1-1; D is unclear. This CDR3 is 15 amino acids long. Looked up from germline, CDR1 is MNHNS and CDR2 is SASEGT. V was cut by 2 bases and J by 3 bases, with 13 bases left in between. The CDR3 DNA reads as TGTGCCAGCAGTGAACGTAAAGGGAGGGACACTGAAGCTTTCTTT. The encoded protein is CASSERKGRDTEAFF.

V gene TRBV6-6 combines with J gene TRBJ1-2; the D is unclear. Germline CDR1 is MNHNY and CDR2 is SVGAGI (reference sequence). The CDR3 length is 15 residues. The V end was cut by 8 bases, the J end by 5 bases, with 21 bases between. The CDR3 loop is CASRSEKVRGYGYTF. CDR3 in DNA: TGTGCCAGCCGTTCGGAAAAAGTGAGAGGGTATGGCTACACCTTC.

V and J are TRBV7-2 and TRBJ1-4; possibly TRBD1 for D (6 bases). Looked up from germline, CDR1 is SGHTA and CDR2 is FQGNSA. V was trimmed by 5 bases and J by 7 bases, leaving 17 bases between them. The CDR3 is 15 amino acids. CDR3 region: CASSRSTGSGEKLFF. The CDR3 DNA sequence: TGTGCCAGCAGCCGGAGTACAGGGTCTGGTGAAAAACTGTTTTTT.

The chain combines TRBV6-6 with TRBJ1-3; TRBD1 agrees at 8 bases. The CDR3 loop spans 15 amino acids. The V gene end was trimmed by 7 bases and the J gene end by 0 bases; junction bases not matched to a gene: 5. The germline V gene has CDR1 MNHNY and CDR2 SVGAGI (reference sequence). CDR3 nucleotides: TGTGCCAGCAACACCGGGACAGGCTCTGGAAACACCATATATTTT. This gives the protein CASNTGTGSGNTIYF.

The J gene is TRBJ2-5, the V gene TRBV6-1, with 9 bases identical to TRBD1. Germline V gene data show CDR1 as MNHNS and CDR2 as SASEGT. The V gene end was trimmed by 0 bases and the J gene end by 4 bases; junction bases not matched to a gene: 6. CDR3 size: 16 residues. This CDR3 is CASSEAGGQGAETQYF. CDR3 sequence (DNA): TGTGCCAGCAGTGAAGCGGGGGGACAGGGTGCAGAGACCCAGTACTTC.

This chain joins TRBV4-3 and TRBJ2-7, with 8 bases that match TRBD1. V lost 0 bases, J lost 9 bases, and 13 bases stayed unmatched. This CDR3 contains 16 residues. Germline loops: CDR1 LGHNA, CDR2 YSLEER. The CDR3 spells CASSQDVGTGSSRQYF. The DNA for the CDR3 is TGCGCCAGCAGCCAAGATGTGGGGACAGGTTCATCGAGGCAGTACTTC.

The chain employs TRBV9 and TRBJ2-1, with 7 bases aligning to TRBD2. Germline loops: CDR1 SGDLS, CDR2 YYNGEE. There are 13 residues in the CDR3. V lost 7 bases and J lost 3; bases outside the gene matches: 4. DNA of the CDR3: TGTGCCAGCGGGAGCGGGAACTACAATGAGCAGTTCTTC. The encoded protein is CASGSGNYNEQFF.

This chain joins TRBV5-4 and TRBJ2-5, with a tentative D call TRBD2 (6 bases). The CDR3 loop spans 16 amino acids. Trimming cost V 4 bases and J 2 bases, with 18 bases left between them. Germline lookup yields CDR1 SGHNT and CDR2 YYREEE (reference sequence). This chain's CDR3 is CASSPMRGTGQETQYF. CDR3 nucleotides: TGTGCCAGCAGCCCCATGCGCGGGACGGGACAAGAGACCCAGTACTTC.

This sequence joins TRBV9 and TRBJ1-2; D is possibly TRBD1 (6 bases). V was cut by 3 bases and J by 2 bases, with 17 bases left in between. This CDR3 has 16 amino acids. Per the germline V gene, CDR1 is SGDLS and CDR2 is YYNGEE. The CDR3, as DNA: TGTGCCAGCAGCGGACACAGGGTCCGTTGGAACTATGGCTACACCTTC. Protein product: CASSGHRVRWNYGYTF.

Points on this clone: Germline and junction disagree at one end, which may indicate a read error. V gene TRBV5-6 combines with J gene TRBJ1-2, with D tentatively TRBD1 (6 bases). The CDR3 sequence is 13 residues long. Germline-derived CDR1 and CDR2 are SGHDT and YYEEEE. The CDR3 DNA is TGTGCCAGCAGCTTGACCGGACAGCCCATTTTGGCCTTC. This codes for CASSLTGQPILAF.

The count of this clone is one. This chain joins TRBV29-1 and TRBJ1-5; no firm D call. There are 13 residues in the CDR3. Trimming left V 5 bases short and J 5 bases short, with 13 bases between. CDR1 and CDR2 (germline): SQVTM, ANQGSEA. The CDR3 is CSVSTDEDQPQHF. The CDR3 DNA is TGCAGCGTTAGTACTGACGAGGATCAGCCCCAGCATTTT.

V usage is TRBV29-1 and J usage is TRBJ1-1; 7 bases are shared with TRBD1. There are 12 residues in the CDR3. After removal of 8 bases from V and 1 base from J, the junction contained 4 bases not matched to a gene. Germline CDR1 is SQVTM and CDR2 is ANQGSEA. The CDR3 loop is CSHRQGNTEAFF. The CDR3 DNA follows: TGCAGCCATAGACAGGGGAACACTGAAGCTTTCTTT.

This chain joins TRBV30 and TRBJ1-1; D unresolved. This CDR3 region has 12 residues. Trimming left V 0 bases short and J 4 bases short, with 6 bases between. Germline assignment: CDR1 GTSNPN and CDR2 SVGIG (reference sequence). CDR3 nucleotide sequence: TGTGCCTGGAGTGTACTCCGCACTGAAGCTTTCTTT. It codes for CAWSVLRTEAFF.

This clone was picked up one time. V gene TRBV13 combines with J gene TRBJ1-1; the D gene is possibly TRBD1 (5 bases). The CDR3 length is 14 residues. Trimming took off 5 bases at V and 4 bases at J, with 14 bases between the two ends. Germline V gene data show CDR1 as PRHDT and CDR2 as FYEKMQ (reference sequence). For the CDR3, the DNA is TGTGCCAGCAGCCCACGGCGGGGGATCACTGAAGCTTTCTTT. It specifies CASSPRRGITEAFF.

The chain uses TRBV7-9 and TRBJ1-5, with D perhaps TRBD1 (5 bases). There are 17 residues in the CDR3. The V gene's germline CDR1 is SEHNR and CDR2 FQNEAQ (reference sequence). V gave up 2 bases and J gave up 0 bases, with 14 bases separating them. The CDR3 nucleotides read TGTGCCAGCAGCTTAATGAAGGGAGGGGATAGCAATCAGCCCCAGCATTTT. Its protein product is CASSLMKGGDSNQPQHF.

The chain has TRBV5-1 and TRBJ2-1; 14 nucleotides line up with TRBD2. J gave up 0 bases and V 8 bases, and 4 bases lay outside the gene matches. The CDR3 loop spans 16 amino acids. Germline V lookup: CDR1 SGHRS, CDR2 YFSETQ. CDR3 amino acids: CASGLAGGSSYNEQFF. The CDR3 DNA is TGCGCCAGTGGACTAGCGGGAGGCAGCTCCTACAATGAGCAGTTCTTC.

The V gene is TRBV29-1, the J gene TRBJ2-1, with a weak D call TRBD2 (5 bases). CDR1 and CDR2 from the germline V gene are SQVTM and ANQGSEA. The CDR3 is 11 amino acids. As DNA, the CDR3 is TGCAGTGACAAGGAGGACTTTGAGCAGTTCTTC. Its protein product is CSDKEDFEQFF.

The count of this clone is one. CDR3 nucleotide sequence: TGTGCCAGCAGCCAATTTTCGGTACTAGCCAAAAACATTCAGTACTTC. Its protein product is CASSQFSVLAKNIQYF. V is TRBV13 and J is TRBJ2-4; the D is unclear. The CDR3 sequence is 16 residues long. Germline CDR1 reads PRHDT; CDR2 reads FYEKMQ (reference sequence). Trimming stripped 5 bases from V and 0 bases from J, with 14 bases between.

The CDR3 reads CASSQDLLRDTGNTIYF. The CDR3 DNA reads as TGCGCCAGCAGCCAAGATTTACTAAGGGACACTGGAAACACCATATATTTT. The V and J genes are TRBV4-3 and TRBJ1-3, with D maybe TRBD1 (6 bases). This CDR3 has 17 residues. The germline CDR1 and CDR2 sequences are LGHNA and YSLEER. Trimming took off 0 bases at V and 2 bases at J, with 14 bases between the two ends.

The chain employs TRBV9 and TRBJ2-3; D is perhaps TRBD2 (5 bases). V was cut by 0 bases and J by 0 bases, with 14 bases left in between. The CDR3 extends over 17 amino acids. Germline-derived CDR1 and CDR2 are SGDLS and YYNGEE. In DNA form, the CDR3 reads TGTGCCAGCAGCGTAGCTGGCGGGCCTACTAGCACAGATACGCAGTATTTT. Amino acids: CASSVAGGPTSTDTQYF.

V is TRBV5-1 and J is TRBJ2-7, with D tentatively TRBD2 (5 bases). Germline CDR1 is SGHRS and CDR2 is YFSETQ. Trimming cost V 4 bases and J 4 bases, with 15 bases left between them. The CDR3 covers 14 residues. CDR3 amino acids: CASSPRGDSYEQYF. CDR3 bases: TGCGCCAGCAGCCCCCGGGGAGACTCGTACGAGCAGTACTTC.

The chain's CDR3 is CASSFGDTQYF. CDR3 coding DNA: TGTGCCAGCAGTTTCGGAGATACGCAGTATTTT. This chain joins TRBV2 and TRBJ2-3; no definite D call. Germline values: CDR1 SNHLY, CDR2 FYNNEI. CDR3 length: 11 residues. Deletions cut 5 bases from V and 5 bases from J, with 5 bases between. Full variable domain (remainder filled in from reference TRBV2 and TRBJ2-3): EPEVTQTPSHQVTQMGQEVILRCVPISNHLYFYWYRQILGQKVEFLVSFYNNEISEKSEIFDDQFSVERPDGSNFTLKIRSTKLEDSAMYFCASSFGDTQYFGPGTRLTVL.

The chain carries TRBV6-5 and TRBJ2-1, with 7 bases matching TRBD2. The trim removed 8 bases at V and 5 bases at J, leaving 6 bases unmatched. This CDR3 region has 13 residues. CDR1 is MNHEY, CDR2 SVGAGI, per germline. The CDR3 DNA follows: TGTGCCAGCGGAACCGGGACTAACAATGAGCAGTTCTTC. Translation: CASGTGTNNEQFF.

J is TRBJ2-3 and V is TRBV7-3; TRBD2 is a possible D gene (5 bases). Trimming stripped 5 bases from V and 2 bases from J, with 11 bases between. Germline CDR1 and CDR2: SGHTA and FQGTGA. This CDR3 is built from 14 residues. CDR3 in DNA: TGTGCCAGCAGCCCCGGACTTTACACAGATACGCAGTATTTT. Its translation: CASSPGLYTDTQYF.

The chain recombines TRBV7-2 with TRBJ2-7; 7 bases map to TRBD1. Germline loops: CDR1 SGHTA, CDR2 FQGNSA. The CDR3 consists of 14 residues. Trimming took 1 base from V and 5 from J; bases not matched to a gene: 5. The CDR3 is CASSLGNRGHEQYF. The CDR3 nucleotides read TGTGCCAGCAGCTTAGGAAACAGGGGCCACGAGCAGTACTTC. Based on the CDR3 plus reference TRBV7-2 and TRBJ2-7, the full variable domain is GAGVSQSPSNKVTEKGKDVELRCDPISGHTALYWYRQSLGQGLEFLIYFQGNSAPDKSGLPSDRFSAERTGGSVSTLTIQRTQQEDSAVYLCASSLGNRGHEQYFGPGTRLTVT.

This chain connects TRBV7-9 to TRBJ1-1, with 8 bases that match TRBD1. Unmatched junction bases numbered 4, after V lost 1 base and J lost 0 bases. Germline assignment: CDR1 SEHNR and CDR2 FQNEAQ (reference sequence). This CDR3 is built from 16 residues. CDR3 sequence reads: CASSLDRGVLNTEAFF. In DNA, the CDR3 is TGTGCCAGCAGCTTAGACAGGGGGGTCCTGAACACTGAAGCTTTCTTT.